This T cell receptor beta chain originates from a study of shared clonotypes between healthy human individuals. CDR1 and CDR2 (germline): MNHEY, SMNVEV (reference sequence). This CDR3 contains 15 residues. Deletions cut 8 bases from V and 8 bases from J, with 23 bases between. This table comes from immunoSEQ multiplex PCR, and its TCRdb copy is limited to in-frame clones, with some not included. The sample carries about 2.1 million clones, around 93% recorded once. CD8 cells classed as naive were CD45RO-negative and positively selected for CCR7, excluding terminally differentiated effector memory CD45RA+ cells.

The specimen was naive CD8+ T cells from PBMCs. This rearrangement joins TRBV27 to TRBJ2-3; a weak D match, TRBD2 (6 bases). The sequence came from a man aged 18 to 29 in good health. Some clones in this sample may be carry-over from other donors' samples. The CDR3 bases are TGTGCCAGCGCCCAGACCCTATCTGAGGGAGGTACGCAGTATTTT. This translates into CASAQTLSEGGTQYF.